This T cell receptor beta chain was sequenced in a study of blood T cell repertoires in COVID-19. Whole-study context: The United States, Italy and Spain supplied acute and convalescent COVID-19 samples. Sources were T cells, B-cell-depleted T cells, or PBMCs; the material itself was cDNA or gDNA.

The CDR3 totals 15 residues. Germline-derived CDR1 and CDR2 are SGHDN and FVKESK. The V gene lost 1 base and the J gene lost 4 bases, with 13 bases spanning the gap. Authors' methods: Amplification of reference gene primers was used by the study to estimate nucleated cell counts. The table came from immunoSEQ multiplex PCR; TCRdb's copy has only in-frame clones and leaves some out. V and J calls and clone size are given by that table; D and trimming were obtained from the DNA. The data contain about 440,000 clones, around nine tenths of them seen just once; the ten biggest clones take up approximately 4.5%.

The chain is built from TRBV14 and TRBJ2-5; D perhaps matches TRBD2 (5 bases). The sequence derives from a woman between 25 and 40 years old with acute or convalescent COVID-19. Source material: peripheral blood. CDR3 amino acids: CASSQGRGLGETQYF. CDR3 nucleotide sequence: TGTGCCAGCAGCCAAGGACGGGGATTGGGAGAGACCCAGTACTTC. Combining the CDR3 with reference TRBV14 and TRBJ2-5 gives the whole variable domain EAGVTQFPSHSVIEKGQTVTLRCDPISGHDNLYWYRRVMGKEIKFLLHFVKESKQDESGMPNNRFLAERTGGTYSTLKVQPAELEDSGVYFCASSQGRGLGETQYFGPGTRLLVL.